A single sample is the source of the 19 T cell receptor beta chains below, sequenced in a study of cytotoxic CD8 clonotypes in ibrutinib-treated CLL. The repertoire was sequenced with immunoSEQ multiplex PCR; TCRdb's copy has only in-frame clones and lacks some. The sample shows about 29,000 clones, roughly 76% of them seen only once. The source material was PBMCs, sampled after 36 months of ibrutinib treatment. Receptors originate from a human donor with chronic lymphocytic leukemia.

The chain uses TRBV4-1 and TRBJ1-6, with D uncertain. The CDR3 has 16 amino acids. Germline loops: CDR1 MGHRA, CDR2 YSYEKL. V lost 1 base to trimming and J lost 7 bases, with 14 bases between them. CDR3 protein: CASSQAAGWPNSPLHF. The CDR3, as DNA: TGCGCCAGCAGCCAAGCGGCCGGTTGGCCCAATTCACCCCTCCACTTT.

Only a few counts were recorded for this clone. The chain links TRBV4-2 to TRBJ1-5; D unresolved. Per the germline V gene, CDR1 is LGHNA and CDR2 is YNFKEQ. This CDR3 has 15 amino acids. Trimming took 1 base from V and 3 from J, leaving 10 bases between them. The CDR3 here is CASSQGAADNQPQHF. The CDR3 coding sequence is TGTGCCAGCAGCCAAGGGGCGGCGGACAATCAGCCCCAGCATTTT.

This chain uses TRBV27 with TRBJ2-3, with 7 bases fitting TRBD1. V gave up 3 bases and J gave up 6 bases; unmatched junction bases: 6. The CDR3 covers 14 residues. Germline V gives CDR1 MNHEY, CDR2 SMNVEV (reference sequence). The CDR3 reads CASSLRNRGDTQYF. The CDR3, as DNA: TGTGCCAGCAGTTTGCGGAACAGGGGTGATACGCAGTATTTT.

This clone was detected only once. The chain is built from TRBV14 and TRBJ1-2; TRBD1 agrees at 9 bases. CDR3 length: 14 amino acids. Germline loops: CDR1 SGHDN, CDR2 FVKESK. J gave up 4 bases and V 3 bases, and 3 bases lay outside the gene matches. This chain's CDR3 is CASSQGQGTYGYTF. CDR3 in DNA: TGTGCCAGCAGCCAGGGACAGGGAACCTATGGCTACACCTTC.

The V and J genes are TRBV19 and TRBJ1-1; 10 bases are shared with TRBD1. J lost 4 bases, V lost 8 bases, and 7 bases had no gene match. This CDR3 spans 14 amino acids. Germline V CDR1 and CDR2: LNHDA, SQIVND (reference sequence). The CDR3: CASRDRGGGTEAFF. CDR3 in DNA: TGTGCCAGTCGGGACAGGGGAGGGGGCACTGAAGCTTTCTTT.

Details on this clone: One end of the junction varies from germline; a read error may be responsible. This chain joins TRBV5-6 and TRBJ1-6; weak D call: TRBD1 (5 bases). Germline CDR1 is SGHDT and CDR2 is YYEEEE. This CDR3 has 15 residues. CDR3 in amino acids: CASTLGGYYNSPLHF. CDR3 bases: TGTGCCAGCACCTTGGGGGGATATTATAATTCACCCCTCCACTTT.

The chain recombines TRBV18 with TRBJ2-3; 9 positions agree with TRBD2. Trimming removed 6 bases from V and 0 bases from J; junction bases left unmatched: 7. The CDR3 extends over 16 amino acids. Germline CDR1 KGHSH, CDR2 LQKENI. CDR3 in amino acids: CASSISGGISTDTQYF. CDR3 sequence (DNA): TGTGCCAGCTCGATCAGCGGGGGGATAAGCACAGATACGCAGTATTTT. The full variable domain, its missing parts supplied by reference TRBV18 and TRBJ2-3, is NAGVMQNPRHLVRRRGQEARLRCSPMKGHSHVYWYRQLPEEGLKFMVYLQKENIIDESGMPKERFSAEFPKEGPSILRIQQVVRGDSAAYFCASSISGGISTDTQYFGPGTRLTVL.

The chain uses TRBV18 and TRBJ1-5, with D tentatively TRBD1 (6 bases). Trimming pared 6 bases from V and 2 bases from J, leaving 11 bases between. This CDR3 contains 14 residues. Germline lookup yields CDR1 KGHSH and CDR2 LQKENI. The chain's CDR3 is CASSRQDRNQPQHF. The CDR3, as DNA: TGTGCCAGCTCCAGACAGGATCGCAATCAGCCCCAGCATTTT.

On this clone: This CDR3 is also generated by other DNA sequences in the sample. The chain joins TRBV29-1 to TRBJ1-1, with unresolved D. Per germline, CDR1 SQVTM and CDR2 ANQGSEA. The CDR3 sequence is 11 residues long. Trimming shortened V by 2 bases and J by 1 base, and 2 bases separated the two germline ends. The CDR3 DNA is TGCAGCGTTGAAAGGAACACTGAAGCTTTCTTT. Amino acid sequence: CSVERNTEAFF.

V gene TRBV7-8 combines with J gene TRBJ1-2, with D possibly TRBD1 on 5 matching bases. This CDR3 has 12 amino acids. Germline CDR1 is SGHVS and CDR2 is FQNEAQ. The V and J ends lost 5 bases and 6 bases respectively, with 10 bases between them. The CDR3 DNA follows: TGTGCCAGCAGCACGACAGTAGATGGCTACACCTTC. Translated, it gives CASSTTVDGYTF.

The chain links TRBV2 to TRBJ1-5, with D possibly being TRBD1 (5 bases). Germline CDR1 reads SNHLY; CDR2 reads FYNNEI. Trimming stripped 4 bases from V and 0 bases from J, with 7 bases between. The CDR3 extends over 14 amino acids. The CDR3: CASSGGASNQPQHF. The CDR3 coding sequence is TGTGCCAGCAGTGGTGGGGCTAGCAATCAGCCCCAGCATTTT.

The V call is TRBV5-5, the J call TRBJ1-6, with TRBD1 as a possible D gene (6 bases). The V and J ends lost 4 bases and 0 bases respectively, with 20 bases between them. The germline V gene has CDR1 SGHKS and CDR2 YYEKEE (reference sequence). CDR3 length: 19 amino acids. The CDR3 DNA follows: TGTGCCAGCAGCCTGACGCAGGGCAGGGGAAGCTCCTATAATTCACCCCTCCACTTT. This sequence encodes CASSLTQGRGSSYNSPLHF.

This chain's CDR3 is CASSQGSGQETQYF. The DNA for the CDR3 is TGTGCCAGCAGCCAGGGGTCTGGCCAAGAGACCCAGTACTTC. The genes are TRBV7-9 and TRBJ2-5, with D tentatively TRBD1 (6 bases). The CDR3 spans 14 residues. Germline V CDR1 and CDR2: SEHNR, FQNEAQ (reference sequence). V lost 5 bases to trimming and J lost 1 base, with 11 bases between them.

As DNA, the CDR3 is TGTGCCAGCAGCTTAGGGGGCAGAACCTCTGGGGCCAACGTCCTGACTTTC. It is translated as CASSLGGRTSGANVLTF. The V and J genes are TRBV7-8 and TRBJ2-6; perhaps TRBD1 as D (5 bases). CDR3 size: 17 residues. The V and J ends lost 1 base and 0 bases respectively, with 10 bases between them. Germline-derived CDR1 and CDR2 are SGHVS and FQNEAQ.

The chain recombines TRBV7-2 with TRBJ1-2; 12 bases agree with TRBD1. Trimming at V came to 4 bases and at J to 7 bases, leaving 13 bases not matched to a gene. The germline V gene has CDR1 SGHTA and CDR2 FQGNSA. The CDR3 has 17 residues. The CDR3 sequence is CASSSPGQGATYIGYTF. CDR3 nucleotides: TGTGCCAGCAGCTCGCCGGGACAGGGGGCAACATATATTGGCTACACCTTC.

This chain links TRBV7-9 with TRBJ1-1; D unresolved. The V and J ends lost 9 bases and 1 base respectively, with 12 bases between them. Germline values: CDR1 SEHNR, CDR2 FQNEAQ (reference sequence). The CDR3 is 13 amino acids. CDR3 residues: CASHQWGNTEAFF. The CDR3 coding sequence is TGTGCCAGTCATCAATGGGGGAACACTGAAGCTTTCTTT. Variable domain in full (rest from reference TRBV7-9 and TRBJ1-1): DTGVSQNPRHKITKRGQNVTFRCDPISEHNRLYWYRQTLGQGPEFLTYFQNEAQLEKSRLLSDRFSAERPKGSFSTLEIQRTEQGDSAMYLCASHQWGNTEAFFGQGTRLTVV.

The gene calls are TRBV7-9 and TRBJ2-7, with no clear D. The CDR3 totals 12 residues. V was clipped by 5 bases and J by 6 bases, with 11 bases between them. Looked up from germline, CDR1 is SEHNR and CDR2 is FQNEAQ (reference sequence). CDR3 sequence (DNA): TGTGCCAGCAGCCGCAACTTATTCGAGCAGTACTTC. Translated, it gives CASSRNLFEQYF.

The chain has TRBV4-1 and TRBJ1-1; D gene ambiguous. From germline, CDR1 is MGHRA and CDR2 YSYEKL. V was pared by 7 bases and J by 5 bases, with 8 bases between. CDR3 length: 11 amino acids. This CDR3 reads CASKEETEAFF. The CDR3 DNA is TGCGCCAGCAAGGAAGAAACTGAAGCTTTCTTT.

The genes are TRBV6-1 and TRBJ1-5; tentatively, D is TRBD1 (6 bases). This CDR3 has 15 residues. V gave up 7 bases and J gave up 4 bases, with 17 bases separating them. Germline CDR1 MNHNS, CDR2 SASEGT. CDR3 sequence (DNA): TGTGCCAGCAATCGCGGAGGGGGGGCGAATCAGCCCCAGCATTTT. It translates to CASNRGGGANQPQHF.